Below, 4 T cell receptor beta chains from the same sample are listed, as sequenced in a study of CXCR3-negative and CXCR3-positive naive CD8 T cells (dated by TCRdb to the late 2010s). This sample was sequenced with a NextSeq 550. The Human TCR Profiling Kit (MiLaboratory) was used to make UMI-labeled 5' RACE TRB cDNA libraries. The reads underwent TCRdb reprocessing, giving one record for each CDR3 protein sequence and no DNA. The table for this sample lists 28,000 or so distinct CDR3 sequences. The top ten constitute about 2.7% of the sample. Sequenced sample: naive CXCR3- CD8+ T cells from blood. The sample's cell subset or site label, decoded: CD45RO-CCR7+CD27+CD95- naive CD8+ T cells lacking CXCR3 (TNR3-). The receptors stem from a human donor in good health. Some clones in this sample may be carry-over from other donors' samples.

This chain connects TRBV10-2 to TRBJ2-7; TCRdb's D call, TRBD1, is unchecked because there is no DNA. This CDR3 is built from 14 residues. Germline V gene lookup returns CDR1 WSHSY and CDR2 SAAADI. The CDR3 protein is CASSSGTPRHEQYF.

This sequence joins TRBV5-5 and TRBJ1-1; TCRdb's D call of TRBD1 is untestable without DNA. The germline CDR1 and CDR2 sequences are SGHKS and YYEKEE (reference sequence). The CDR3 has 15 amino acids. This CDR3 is CASSLIDRGFTEAFF. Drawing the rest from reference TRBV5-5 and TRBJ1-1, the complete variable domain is DAGVTQSPTHLIKTRGQQVTLRCSPISGHKSVSWYQQVLGQGPQFIFQYYEKEERGRGNFPDRFSARQFPNYSSELNVNALLLGDSALYLCASSLIDRGFTEAFFGQGTRLTVV.

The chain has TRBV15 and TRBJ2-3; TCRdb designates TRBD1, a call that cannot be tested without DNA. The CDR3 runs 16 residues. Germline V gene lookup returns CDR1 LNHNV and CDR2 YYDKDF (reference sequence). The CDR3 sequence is CATSRGGQGRADTQYF.

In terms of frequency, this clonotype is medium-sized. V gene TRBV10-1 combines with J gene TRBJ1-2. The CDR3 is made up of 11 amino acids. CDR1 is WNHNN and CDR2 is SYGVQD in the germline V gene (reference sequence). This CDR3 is CANQGHQGYTF.